This T cell receptor beta chain derives from a study of human T cells and chemical hapten exposure. Documented time point: pre-sensitization, week 0. Stated treatment: therapeutic diphenylcyclopropenone sensitization with weekly scalp DPC. V was cut by 1 base and J by 2 bases, with 8 bases left in between. The CDR3 length is 14 residues. Germline V gives CDR1 KGHSH, CDR2 LQKENI. TCRdb reprocessed the RACE reads with MiXCR, giving one entry per CDR3 protein. The sample has under 110,000 distinct CDR3 sequences, 9% to 15% seen once. The sequence came from a woman between 45 and 65 years old with alopecia areata. Some clones in this sample may be carry-over from other donors' samples. The chain couples TRBV18 to TRBJ1-1; D uncertain. The input for sequencing was whole blood, taken in connection with sensitization to the hapten diphenylcyclopropenone (DPC). CDR3 coding DNA: TGTGCCAGCTCACCACTAGACGCTAACACTGAAGCTTTCTTT. Translated, it gives CASSPLDANTEAFF.